The 8 T cell receptor beta chains below come from one sample, sequenced in a study of T-cell reconstitution after alpha-beta-depleted transplantation in children. Library preparation (for TCRbeta) was performed with unique molecular identifiers. TCRdb called the PCR reads again in MiXCR, with one record for every CDR3 protein. Of 250,000 to 400,000 distinct CDR3 sequences in the sample, around 25% were seen once. The sample consisted of PBMCs, mostly from graft donor cells, taken 180 days after TCRalphabeta/CD19-depleted stem cell transplant. All receptors come from a male patient between 10 and 17 years old who had a stem cell transplant for acute lymphoblastic leukemia, so the T cells may come from the graft donor.

This chain uses TRBV20-1 with TRBJ1-5; a possible D gene is TRBD1 (5 bases). The CDR3 is 16 amino acids. With 6 bases removed from V and 0 bases from J, the gap between germline ends came to 18 bases. Germline-derived CDR1 and CDR2 are DFQATT and SNEGSKA (reference sequence). The DNA for the CDR3 is TGCAGTGCAGCTTTTGGGACGGAGTATAGCAATCAGCCCCAGCATTTT. Translating it yields CSAAFGTEYSNQPQHF.

This clonotype was picked up a small number of times. V is TRBV4-1 and J is TRBJ1-1; D uncertain. This CDR3 contains 14 residues. Germline-derived CDR1 and CDR2 are MGHRA and YSYEKL. The germline V and J ends were trimmed by 3 bases and 0 bases, with 8 bases remaining between them. The CDR3 DNA reads as TGCGCCAGCAGCCAGATGGCCCTGAACACTGAAGCTTTCTTT. Amino acids: CASSQMALNTEAFF.

J is TRBJ1-2 and V is TRBV12-3 or TRBV12-4, with TRBD1 matching over 7 bases. J was trimmed by 2 bases and V by 6 bases; bases with no gene match: 6. This CDR3 region has 14 residues. The chain's CDR3 is CASRYRGLNYGYTF. The CDR3 DNA follows: TGTGCCAGCAGATACAGGGGATTAAACTATGGCTACACCTTC.

This clonotype was seen a handful of times. The genes are TRBV6-1 and TRBJ2-1; 8 bases align to TRBD2. CDR1 and CDR2 from the germline V gene are MNHNS and SASEGT. Trimming cost V 6 bases and J 1 base; bases outside gene matches: 17. This CDR3 spans 19 amino acids. The CDR3 protein is CASSSIQGTGGGSYNEQFF. DNA for the CDR3: TGTGCCAGCAGCTCTATACAGGGTACGGGAGGGGGTTCCTACAATGAGCAGTTCTTC.

This clonotype has ten or more counts. The chain uses TRBV10-3 and TRBJ2-3, with 9 bases matching TRBD2. Per the germline V gene, CDR1 is ENHRY and CDR2 is SYGVKD. This CDR3 comprises 17 residues. V dropped 5 bases and J dropped 1; count of bases not matched to a gene: 10. Here the CDR3 DNA reads TGTGCCATCAGTTGGAGGGTAGCGGGAGCCGGCACAGATACGCAGTATTTT. This gives the protein CAISWRVAGAGTDTQYF.

This clonotype was counted a few times. The J gene is TRBJ2-7, the V gene TRBV11-2, with TRBD2 matching over 8 bases. This CDR3 is built from 18 residues. Trimming took 6 bases from V and 2 from J; bases not matched to a gene: 18. Germline CDR1 is SGHAT and CDR2 is FQNNGV. The CDR3 loop reads CASSLRALGRAGPYEQYF. The CDR3 nucleotides are TGTGCCAGCAGTTTACGGGCCCTCGGGAGGGCAGGGCCCTACGAGCAGTACTTC.

This clonotype showed up just once. The junction departs from the called germline gene at one end, perhaps through a read error. The chain joins TRBV11-3 to TRBJ2-7; D is possibly TRBD2 (6 bases). The CDR3 consists of 13 residues. Per the germline V gene, CDR1 is SGHNT and CDR2 is YENEEA. CDR3 nucleotide sequence: TGTACCAGCAGCTTAGGCGGGGAGCACGAGCAGTACTTC. It codes for CTSSLGGEHEQYF. Full variable domain (missing parts from reference TRBV11-3 and TRBJ2-7): EAGVVQSPRYKIIEKKQPVAFWCNPISGHNTLYWYLQNLGQGPELLIRYENEEAVDDSQLPKDRFSAERLKGVDSTLKIQPAELGDSAVYLCTSSLGGEHEQYFGPGTRLTVT.

V usage is TRBV3-1 and J usage is TRBJ1-1, with TRBD1 identical over 7 bases. The CDR3 loop spans 15 amino acids. V dropped 1 base and J dropped 5; count of bases not matched to a gene: 7. In germline, CDR1 is LGHDT, CDR2 YNNKEL (reference sequence). The CDR3 nucleotides are TGTGCCAGCAGCCAAGTGATACAGGGGAGGACTGAAGCTTTCTTT. It is translated as CASSQVIQGRTEAFF. Supplemented by reference TRBV3-1 and TRBJ1-1, the full variable domain reads DTAVSQTPKYLVTQMGNDKSIKCEQNLGHDTMYWYKQDSKKFLKIMFSYNNKELIINETVPNRFSPKSPDKAHLNLHINSLELGDSAVYFCASSQVIQGRTEAFFGQGTRLTVV.